Listed below are T cell receptor beta chains from one sample, sequenced in a study of OX40 agonist ivuxolimab in advanced cancers. Produced via immunoSEQ multiplex PCR; TCRdb's table is partial and in-frame only. The repertoire includes approximately 100,000 clones, roughly 87% of them detected once, and under 2% sits in the top ten. Sequencing was performed on CD4+ or CD8+ T cells sorted from blood, taken in a trial of the OX40 agonist ivuxolimab. The source is an adult with an advanced solid tumor such as melanoma, head and neck, liver or kidney cancer. The CDR3 runs from the conserved cysteine through the conserved F or W. The order of the fields is CDR3 protein, CDR3 DNA, V gene, D gene, J gene, clone size. A D gene is named only where the DNA matches it firmly. Expanded clones are given a class, and other clones once, few, many or no size at all.

CDR3 protein: CAISPGTAQETQYF
CDR3 DNA: TGTGCCATCAGCCCCGGGACAGCCCAAGAGACCCAGTACTTC
V gene: TRBV10-3
D gene: TRBD1
J gene: TRBJ2-5
clone size: .

CDR3 protein: CARTYQETQYF
CDR3 DNA: TGTGCCAGAACCTACCAAGAGACCCAGTACTTC
V gene: TRBV6-5
D gene: .
J gene: TRBJ2-5
clone size: once

CDR3 protein: CSVAGSSGANVLTF
CDR3 DNA: TGCAGCGTTGCTGGGAGCTCTGGGGCCAACGTCCTGACTTTC
V gene: TRBV29-1
D gene: .
J gene: TRBJ2-6
clone size: once

CDR3 protein: CAWSWDIYNEQFF
CDR3 DNA: TGTGCCTGGAGTTGGGACATATACAATGAGCAGTTCTTC
V gene: TRBV30
D gene: .
J gene: TRBJ2-1
clone size: .

CDR3 protein: CATSRVGVSGANVLTF
CDR3 DNA: TGTGCCACCAGCAGAGTCGGGGTCTCTGGGGCCAACGTCCTGACTTTC
V gene: TRBV15
D gene: .
J gene: TRBJ2-6
clone size: .

CDR3 protein: CASTQVANTGELFF
CDR3 DNA: TGTGCCAGCACCCAGGTCGCGAACACCGGGGAGCTGTTTTTT
V gene: TRBV7-2
D gene: .
J gene: TRBJ2-2
clone size: .

CDR3 protein: CASSPASGKDIQYF
CDR3 DNA: TGTGCCAGCTCCCCGGCCTCGGGGAAGGACATTCAGTACTTC
V gene: TRBV18
D gene: .
J gene: TRBJ2-4
clone size: .

CDR3 protein: CASSLVLARRTDTQYF
CDR3 DNA: TGTGCCAGCAGCTTAGTTCTAGCGCGACGCACAGATACGCAGTATTTT
V gene: TRBV7-2
D gene: .
J gene: TRBJ2-3
clone size: .

CDR3 protein: CASSLMGWTEAFF
CDR3 DNA: TGTGCCAGCAGCTTAATGGGCTGGACTGAAGCTTTCTTT
V gene: TRBV11-2
D gene: .
J gene: TRBJ1-1
clone size: once

CDR3 protein: CASSAALAGGGSDTQYF
CDR3 DNA: TGTGCCAGCAGCGCCGCCCTAGCGGGAGGGGGGTCAGATACGCAGTATTTT
V gene: TRBV11-2
D gene: TRBD2
J gene: TRBJ2-3
clone size: .

CDR3 protein: CASSLTGENEQYF
CDR3 DNA: TGCGCCAGCAGCTTGACCGGAGAGAACGAGCAGTACTTC
V gene: TRBV5-1
D gene: .
J gene: TRBJ2-7
clone size: .

CDR3 protein: CASSPLSGVNEKLFF
CDR3 DNA: TGTGCCAGCAGCCCTTTATCGGGGGTAAATGAAAAACTGTTTTTT
V gene: TRBV7-2
D gene: .
J gene: TRBJ1-4
clone size: .

CDR3 protein: CASSFTGDRGTDTQYF
CDR3 DNA: TGTGCCAGCAGCTTTACGGGGGACAGGGGCACAGATACGCAGTATTTT
V gene: TRBV7-3
D gene: TRBD1
J gene: TRBJ2-3
clone size: .

CDR3 protein: CASSFSSGSSEQYF
CDR3 DNA: TGTGCCAGCAGCTTCTCTAGCGGGAGCTCAGAGCAGTACTTC
V gene: TRBV7-2
D gene: TRBD2
J gene: TRBJ2-7
clone size: few

CDR3 protein: CASSESKGGASGANVLTF
CDR3 DNA: TGCGCCAGCAGTGAGTCAAAAGGGGGCGCCTCTGGGGCCAACGTCCTGACTTTC
V gene: TRBV10-1
D gene: TRBD1
J gene: TRBJ2-6
clone size: .

CDR3 protein: CASRSSYEQYF
CDR3 DNA: TGTGCCAGTAGAAGCTCCTACGAGCAGTACTTC
V gene: TRBV19
D gene: .
J gene: TRBJ2-7
clone size: .

CDR3 protein: CASSLAGESRNQPQHF
CDR3 DNA: TGTGCCAGCAGCTTAGCAGGGGAAAGTCGCAATCAGCCCCAGCATTTT
V gene: TRBV7-2
D gene: .
J gene: TRBJ1-5
clone size: .

CDR3 protein: CASGSLRNTGELFF
CDR3 DNA: TGTGCCAGCGGGTCTCTAAGGAACACCGGGGAGCTGTTTTTT
V gene: TRBV2
D gene: .
J gene: TRBJ2-2
clone size: .

CDR3 protein: CASSYLPGTPPLKQFF
CDR3 DNA: TGTGCCAGCAGCTATTTACCCGGGACTCCTCCATTGAAGCAGTTCTTC
V gene: TRBV13
D gene: .
J gene: TRBJ2-1
clone size: .

CDR3 protein: CASSEGGGRYEQYF
CDR3 DNA: TGTGCCAGCAGTGAAGGGGGCGGGAGGTACGAGCAGTACTTC
V gene: TRBV7-2
D gene: .
J gene: TRBJ2-7
clone size: .

CDR3 protein: CASSQQTGGFYEQYF
CDR3 DNA: TGTGCCAGCAGCCAACAGACAGGGGGCTTTTACGAGCAGTACTTC
V gene: TRBV4-2
D gene: TRBD1
J gene: TRBJ2-7
clone size: .

CDR3 protein: CASSLGANSPLHF
CDR3 DNA: TGTGCCAGCAGCTTAGGCGCCAATTCACCCCTCCACTTT
V gene: TRBV11-3
D gene: .
J gene: TRBJ1-6
clone size: .

CDR3 protein: CASVVYNEQFF
CDR3 DNA: TGTGCCAGTGTAGTGTACAATGAGCAGTTCTTC
V gene: TRBV6-1
D gene: .
J gene: TRBJ2-1
clone size: .

CDR3 protein: CASSSPGEGRSTGELFF
CDR3 DNA: TGTGCCAGCAGTTCCCCGGGGGAGGGTAGAAGTACCGGGGAGCTGTTTTTT
V gene: TRBV28
D gene: TRBD2
J gene: TRBJ2-2
clone size: .

CDR3 protein: CASSDRDRISDTQYF
CDR3 DNA: TGTGCCAGCTCGGACCGGGACAGGATATCAGATACGCAGTATTTT
V gene: TRBV18
D gene: TRBD1
J gene: TRBJ2-3
clone size: .

CDR3 protein: CASSLPVWEGWETQYF
CDR3 DNA: TGTGCCAGCAGCTTACCGGTGTGGGAGGGCTGGGAGACCCAGTACTTC
V gene: TRBV7-3
D gene: TRBD2
J gene: TRBJ2-5
clone size: .

CDR3 protein: CASSPGLAGGADTQYF
CDR3 DNA: TGTGCCAGCAGCCCCGGACTAGCGGGGGGGGCCGATACGCAGTATTTT
V gene: TRBV5-4
D gene: TRBD2
J gene: TRBJ2-3
clone size: .

CDR3 protein: CASSVDGQNTEAFF
CDR3 DNA: TGTGCCAGCAGCGTAGACGGGCAGAACACTGAAGCTTTCTTT
V gene: TRBV9
D gene: .
J gene: TRBJ1-1
clone size: .

CDR3 protein: CASNTYMRDTDTQYF
CDR3 DNA: TGTGCCAGCAACACTTATATGCGGGACACAGATACGCAGTATTTT
V gene: TRBV7-9
D gene: .
J gene: TRBJ2-3
clone size: .

CDR3 protein: CASSQRAGVGQPQHF
CDR3 DNA: TGCGCCAGCAGCCAAAGGGCTGGAGTCGGCCAGCCCCAGCATTTT
V gene: TRBV4-1
D gene: .
J gene: TRBJ1-5
clone size: .

CDR3 protein: CASSPRGTLIDTQYF
CDR3 DNA: TGTGCCAGCAGTCCCCGGGGGACCCTTATAGATACGCAGTATTTT
V gene: TRBV6-1
D gene: .
J gene: TRBJ2-3
clone size: .

CDR3 protein: CASKRGALLGAFF
CDR3 DNA: TGTGCCAGCAAGAGGGGGGCACTTCTGGGAGCTTTCTTT
V gene: TRBV2
D gene: .
J gene: TRBJ1-1
clone size: few

CDR3 protein: CASSLGGTISDTQYF
CDR3 DNA: TGTGCCAGCAGCTTAGGTGGGACCATCTCGGATACGCAGTATTTT
V gene: TRBV7-2
D gene: .
J gene: TRBJ2-3
clone size: once

CDR3 protein: CASRDPSSGSSYEQYF
CDR3 DNA: TGTGCCAGCAGGGACCCTTCTAGCGGGAGTAGTTACGAGCAGTACTTC
V gene: TRBV2
D gene: TRBD2
J gene: TRBJ2-7
clone size: once